A selection of T cell receptor beta chains follows, all from one sample in a study of shared clonotypes between healthy human individuals. Profiling relied on immunoSEQ multiplex PCR, and the TCRdb table lists in-frame clones only, not all of them. The repertoire holds millions of clones, with approximately 94% as singletons. Source material: naive CD4+ T cells sorted from blood. These receptors all come from a man between 18 and 29 years old in good health. Each CDR3 is given with its conserved first and last residue. A D gene is named only where the DNA matches it firmly. The listing skips clone size in some rows; elsewhere it reads once, few, many or a size class.

NA,TRBJ1-6,TRBV18,NA,TGTGCCAGCTCACCAGTAGCCGATTCATCCCTCCACTTT,CASSPVADSSLHF
NA,TRBJ2-1,TRBV9,NA,TGTGCCAGCAGCGTAGTTACAGCGTCCAATGAGCAGTTCTTC,CASSVVTASNEQFF
NA,TRBJ2-4,TRBV18,NA,TGTGCCAGCTCACCGACAGCGACTTTGGACATTCAGTACTTC,CASSPTATLDIQYF
TRBD1,TRBJ1-5,TRBV11-3,NA,TGTGCCAGCAGCTTAGATGGGACAGGGATTAACAATCAGCCCCAGCATTTT,CASSLDGTGINNQPQHF
NA,TRBJ2-4,TRBV5-4,NA,TGTGCCAGCAGCACGGACAGATTAGCCAAAAACATTCAGTACTTC,CASSTDRLAKNIQYF
NA,TRBJ2-1,TRBV10-1,NA,TGCGTCAGCAGTGAGTCGTTGGACGGCGAGCAGTTCTTC,CVSSESLDGEQFF
TRBD1,TRBJ1-1,TRBV5-1,NA,TGCGCCAGCAGCTCGACACCGGGACAGGCAGATGAAGCTTTCTTT,CASSSTPGQADEAFF
TRBD1,TRBJ2-5,TRBV6-5,NA,TGTGCCAGCAGACAGGACAGGGTCGAGAAGACCCAGTACTTC,CASRQDRVEKTQYF
NA,TRBJ1-1,TRBV7-2,NA,TGTGCCAGCAGCTTAGTCTCAGGGGTGAACACTGAAGCTTTCTTT,CASSLVSGVNTEAFF
TRBD1,TRBJ2-7,TRBV10-2,NA,TGCGCCAGCAGGGACGACAGGGTCTGGGAGCAGTACTTC,CASRDDRVWEQYF
NA,TRBJ2-7,TRBV10-3,once,TGTGCCATCAGTGAGTCCCGGTCAGGGCGGTTTGGAGTGGGCTCCTACGAGCAGTACTTC,CAISESRSGRFGVGSYEQYF
NA,TRBJ1-5,TRBV6-1,NA,TGTGCCAGCAGGAGAACATGGGGCAATCAGCCCCAGCATTTT,CASRRTWGNQPQHF
TRBD1,TRBJ1-5,TRBV28,NA,TGTGCCAGCAGTACAGGGGGCGCGGGCAATCAGCCCCAGCATTTT,CASSTGGAGNQPQHF
NA,TRBJ1-2,TRBV7-9,once,TGTGCCAGCAGCCCCGAAGCCAACACCTTC,CASSPEANTF
NA,TRBJ1-2,TRBV4-1,NA,TGCGCCAGCAGCCAAGACCACCTTGGGCTCTATGGCTACACCTTC,CASSQDHLGLYGYTF